A selection of T cell receptor beta chains follows, all from one sample in a study of blood T cell repertoires in COVID-19. TCRdb's copy holds only in-frame clones and misses some; the assay was immunoSEQ multiplex PCR. In the table there are 250,000 or so clones, about 85% of which are singletons. Specimen: PBMCs or T cells enriched from blood (not recorded which). The receptors were gathered from a young man who had recovered from COVID-19. Each CDR3 is given with its conserved first and last residue. Each record gives: clone size, J gene, CDR3 length, V gene, D gene, CDR3 protein, CDR3 DNA. The D gene is left open where the match is weak. Only some rows state a clone size, as once, few, many or a class for expanded clones.

clone_size: few
j_call: TRBJ1-1
cdr3_length: 18
v_call: TRBV1
d_call: -
cdr3_aa: CTSSPTPDRESGNTEAFF
cdr3_nt: TGCACCAGCAGCCCGACACCGGACAGGGAATCCGGGAACACTGAAGCTTTCTTT

clone_size: once
j_call: TRBJ1-2
cdr3_length: 13
v_call: TRBV5-6
d_call: -
cdr3_aa: CASSFGVNYGYTF
cdr3_nt: TGTGCCAGCAGCTTCGGGGTTAACTATGGCTACACCTTC

clone_size: -
j_call: TRBJ2-7
cdr3_length: 13
v_call: TRBV2
d_call: TRBD1
cdr3_aa: CASRDRDGYEQYF
cdr3_nt: TGTGCCAGCAGGGACAGGGACGGTTACGAGCAGTACTTC

clone_size: -
j_call: TRBJ2-7
cdr3_length: 13
v_call: TRBV12-3/TRBV12-4
d_call: TRBD2
cdr3_aa: CASRGLAGVEQYF
cdr3_nt: TGTGCCAGCAGAGGGCTAGCGGGTGTCGAGCAGTACTTC

clone_size: -
j_call: TRBJ1-5
cdr3_length: 14
v_call: TRBV11-2
d_call: -
cdr3_aa: CASSLYRDNQPQHF
cdr3_nt: TGTGCCAGCAGCTTATACAGGGATAATCAGCCCCAGCATTTT

clone_size: -
j_call: TRBJ2-5
cdr3_length: 16
v_call: TRBV28
d_call: TRBD1
cdr3_aa: CASSLSRTGGQETQYF
cdr3_nt: TGTGCCAGCAGTTTATCTCGGACAGGGGGCCAAGAGACCCAGTACTTC

clone_size: -
j_call: TRBJ2-7
cdr3_length: 12
v_call: TRBV27
d_call: TRBD2
cdr3_aa: CASSSGGVEQYF
cdr3_nt: TGTGCCAGCAGTTCGGGAGGGGTCGAGCAGTACTTC

clone_size: -
j_call: TRBJ2-6
cdr3_length: 19
v_call: TRBV5-5
d_call: TRBD1
cdr3_aa: CASSGTPGTDRARANVLTF
cdr3_nt: TGTGCCAGCAGCGGGACACCCGGGACAGACCGCGCTCGGGCCAACGTCCTGACTTTC

clone_size: -
j_call: TRBJ2-5
cdr3_length: 13
v_call: TRBV3-1/TRBV3-2
d_call: -
cdr3_aa: CASSDTVSETQYF
cdr3_nt: TGTGCCAGCAGCGATACAGTGAGCGAGACCCAGTACTTC

clone_size: -
j_call: TRBJ1-2
cdr3_length: 16
v_call: TRBV11-1
d_call: -
cdr3_aa: CASSTHGGVPNYGYTF
cdr3_nt: TGTGCCAGCAGCACGCACGGAGGGGTTCCTAACTATGGCTACACCTTC

clone_size: -
j_call: TRBJ1-3
cdr3_length: 18
v_call: TRBV3-1/TRBV3-2
d_call: -
cdr3_aa: CASSQPLTGTSSGNTIYF
cdr3_nt: TGTGCCAGCAGCCAGCCCCTGACAGGTACCAGCTCTGGAAACACCATATATTTT

clone_size: -
j_call: TRBJ2-5
cdr3_length: 13
v_call: TRBV2
d_call: TRBD2
cdr3_aa: CALGTSGQETQYF
cdr3_nt: TGTGCCTTGGGGACTAGCGGCCAAGAGACCCAGTACTTC

clone_size: -
j_call: TRBJ2-1
cdr3_length: 16
v_call: TRBV2
d_call: TRBD2
cdr3_aa: CASSDWTSGRGNEQFF
cdr3_nt: TGTGCCAGCAGTGACTGGACTAGCGGGAGGGGCAATGAGCAGTTCTTC

clone_size: -
j_call: TRBJ2-5
cdr3_length: 16
v_call: TRBV29-1
d_call: TRBD1
cdr3_aa: CSPTDRGPRFKETQYF
cdr3_nt: TGCAGCCCAACGGACAGGGGACCGCGGTTTAAAGAGACCCAGTACTTC

clone_size: once
j_call: TRBJ2-3
cdr3_length: 14
v_call: TRBV19
d_call: TRBD1
cdr3_aa: CASSLGQPTDTQYF
cdr3_nt: TGTGCCAGTAGCCTGGGACAGCCCACAGATACGCAGTATTTT

clone_size: few
j_call: TRBJ1-4
cdr3_length: 11
v_call: TRBV2
d_call: -
cdr3_aa: CASSKNEKLFF
cdr3_nt: TGTGCCAGCAGCAAAAATGAAAAACTGTTTTTT

clone_size: -
j_call: TRBJ1-5
cdr3_length: 11
v_call: TRBV6-5
d_call: -
cdr3_aa: CASYEGGVQHF
cdr3_nt: TGTGCCAGCTACGAAGGAGGAGTCCAGCATTTT

clone_size: -
j_call: TRBJ2-7
cdr3_length: 16
v_call: TRBV27
d_call: -
cdr3_aa: CASKLTVLADSYEQYF
cdr3_nt: TGTGCCAGCAAATTAACGGTCCTAGCCGATTCCTACGAGCAGTACTTC

clone_size: -
j_call: TRBJ2-3
cdr3_length: 14
v_call: TRBV2
d_call: TRBD2
cdr3_aa: CASTGEGRRDTQYF
cdr3_nt: TGTGCCAGCACCGGGGAGGGTAGACGAGATACGCAGTATTTT

clone_size: -
j_call: TRBJ2-2
cdr3_length: 16
v_call: TRBV2
d_call: TRBD2
cdr3_aa: CASRAGLAGPTGELFF
cdr3_nt: TGTGCCAGCAGAGCCGGGCTAGCGGGGCCCACCGGGGAGCTGTTTTTT

clone_size: -
j_call: TRBJ1-1
cdr3_length: 14
v_call: TRBV19
d_call: -
cdr3_aa: CASRRGGRETEAFF
cdr3_nt: TGTGCCAGTAGGCGGGGGGGAAGGGAGACTGAAGCTTTCTTT

clone_size: once
j_call: TRBJ2-3
cdr3_length: 17
v_call: TRBV19
d_call: TRBD2
cdr3_aa: CASSIGRTSGGGDTQYF
cdr3_nt: TGTGCCAGTAGTATAGGCCGGACTAGCGGGGGAGGAGATACGCAGTATTTT

clone_size: -
j_call: TRBJ1-5
cdr3_length: 13
v_call: TRBV29-1
d_call: TRBD1
cdr3_aa: CSVGQGGNQPQHF
cdr3_nt: TGCAGCGTGGGACAGGGTGGCAATCAGCCCCAGCATTTT

clone_size: -
j_call: TRBJ1-5
cdr3_length: 12
v_call: TRBV29-1
d_call: -
cdr3_aa: CSVGDTNQPQHF
cdr3_nt: TGCAGCGTTGGGGACACTAATCAGCCCCAGCATTTT

clone_size: -
j_call: TRBJ2-1
cdr3_length: 16
v_call: TRBV2
d_call: -
cdr3_aa: CASSETIPSSYNEQFF
cdr3_nt: TGTGCCAGCAGTGAGACAATTCCGAGCTCCTACAATGAGCAGTTCTTC

clone_size: -
j_call: TRBJ2-7
cdr3_length: 13
v_call: TRBV6-7
d_call: -
cdr3_aa: CASSYEGQDEQYF
cdr3_nt: TGTGCCAGCAGTTACGAGGGACAAGACGAGCAGTACTTC

clone_size: -
j_call: TRBJ1-4
cdr3_length: 14
v_call: TRBV4-1
d_call: -
cdr3_aa: CASAKQTTNEKLFF
cdr3_nt: TGCGCCAGCGCAAAACAGACAACTAATGAAAAACTGTTTTTT

clone_size: -
j_call: TRBJ1-2
cdr3_length: 13
v_call: TRBV12-3/TRBV12-4
d_call: -
cdr3_aa: CASSWTVNYGYTF
cdr3_nt: TGTGCCAGCAGCTGGACTGTTAACTATGGCTACACCTTC

clone_size: once
j_call: TRBJ1-5
cdr3_length: 15
v_call: TRBV4-1
d_call: -
cdr3_aa: CASSQVLRVNQPQHF
cdr3_nt: TGCGCCAGCAGCCAAGTTCTCCGGGTCAATCAGCCCCAGCATTTT

clone_size: -
j_call: TRBJ2-1
cdr3_length: 15
v_call: TRBV27
d_call: -
cdr3_aa: CASKSGVSSYNEQFF
cdr3_nt: TGTGCCAGCAAGTCGGGGGTGAGCTCCTACAATGAGCAGTTCTTC

clone_size: -
j_call: TRBJ2-7
cdr3_length: 18
v_call: TRBV20-1
d_call: TRBD1
cdr3_aa: CSASGNMNKPGTAYEQYF
cdr3_nt: TGCAGTGCTAGTGGGAACATGAACAAACCCGGGACAGCTTACGAGCAGTACTTC

clone_size: -
j_call: TRBJ1-1
cdr3_length: 13
v_call: TRBV12-3/TRBV12-4
d_call: -
cdr3_aa: CASWAGQNTEAFF
cdr3_nt: TGTGCCAGCTGGGCGGGTCAGAACACTGAAGCTTTCTTT

clone_size: -
j_call: TRBJ2-4
cdr3_length: 12
v_call: TRBV12-3/TRBV12-4
d_call: -
cdr3_aa: CANGQGKDIQYF
cdr3_nt: TGTGCCAATGGGCAGGGAAAGGACATTCAGTACTTC

clone_size: -
j_call: TRBJ2-1
cdr3_length: 14
v_call: TRBV7-8
d_call: TRBD2
cdr3_aa: CASSRLAGGYEQFF
cdr3_nt: TGTGCCAGTTCCAGACTAGCGGGAGGTTATGAGCAGTTCTTC

clone_size: -
j_call: TRBJ2-7
cdr3_length: 14
v_call: TRBV9
d_call: TRBD1
cdr3_aa: CASSTDRGLDEQYF
cdr3_nt: TGTGCCAGCAGCACGGACAGGGGCCTGGACGAGCAGTACTTC

clone_size: -
j_call: TRBJ2-5
cdr3_length: 14
v_call: TRBV13
d_call: -
cdr3_aa: CASSLGLNDGTQYF
cdr3_nt: TGTGCCAGCAGCTTGGGACTGAATGATGGGACCCAGTACTTC

clone_size: -
j_call: TRBJ2-5
cdr3_length: 13
v_call: TRBV3-1/TRBV3-2
d_call: -
cdr3_aa: CASSQDLTGAQYF
cdr3_nt: TGTGCCAGCAGCCAAGACCTTACGGGGGCCCAGTACTTC

clone_size: once
j_call: TRBJ2-2
cdr3_length: 13
v_call: TRBV30
d_call: -
cdr3_aa: CAWATGNTGELFF
cdr3_nt: TGTGCCTGGGCTACGGGAAACACCGGGGAGCTGTTTTTT

clone_size: few
j_call: TRBJ1-2
cdr3_length: 15
v_call: TRBV11-2
d_call: -
cdr3_aa: CASSLSPGPKYGYTF
cdr3_nt: TGTGCCAGCAGCTTAAGTCCAGGCCCAAAATATGGCTACACCTTC

clone_size: -
j_call: TRBJ2-1
cdr3_length: 15
v_call: TRBV30
d_call: -
cdr3_aa: CAWSRGWRSDNEQFF
cdr3_nt: TGTGCCTGGAGTCGTGGGTGGAGGTCGGACAATGAGCAGTTCTTC

clone_size: -
j_call: TRBJ1-1
cdr3_length: 14
v_call: TRBV19
d_call: TRBD1
cdr3_aa: CASTVTGAGTEAFF
cdr3_nt: TGTGCCAGTACCGTCACAGGGGCAGGAACTGAAGCTTTCTTT

clone_size: few
j_call: TRBJ1-2
cdr3_length: 11
v_call: TRBV2
d_call: TRBD1
cdr3_aa: CARQGQGGYTF
cdr3_nt: TGTGCCAGACAGGGACAGGGTGGCTACACCTTC

clone_size: -
j_call: TRBJ1-5
cdr3_length: 15
v_call: TRBV27
d_call: -
cdr3_aa: CASSFEGVFRQPQHF
cdr3_nt: TGTGCCAGCAGTTTTGAGGGGGTCTTTCGTCAGCCCCAGCATTTT

clone_size: -
j_call: TRBJ1-1
cdr3_length: 15
v_call: TRBV3-1/TRBV3-2
d_call: -
cdr3_aa: CASSQDLGLRGEAFF
cdr3_nt: TGTGCCAGCAGCCAAGATCTCGGTTTGCGAGGAGAAGCTTTCTTT

clone_size: -
j_call: TRBJ2-1
cdr3_length: 15
v_call: TRBV7-7
d_call: TRBD2
cdr3_aa: CASSRAGASYNEQFF
cdr3_nt: TGTGCCAGCAGCCGAGCGGGAGCGTCATACAATGAGCAGTTCTTC

clone_size: -
j_call: TRBJ2-2
cdr3_length: 13
v_call: TRBV5-1
d_call: -
cdr3_aa: CASRDTGTGELFF
cdr3_nt: TGCGCCAGCAGAGATACAGGAACCGGGGAGCTGTTTTTT

clone_size: once
j_call: TRBJ2-3
cdr3_length: 13
v_call: TRBV27
d_call: -
cdr3_aa: CASRSSGSDTQYF
cdr3_nt: TGTGCCAGCAGGAGTTCAGGCTCAGATACGCAGTATTTT

clone_size: -
j_call: TRBJ2-7
cdr3_length: 16
v_call: TRBV4-1
d_call: TRBD2
cdr3_aa: CASSQGVVAGTYEQYF
cdr3_nt: TGCGCCAGCAGCCAAGGGGTGGTAGCGGGTACCTACGAGCAGTACTTC

clone_size: once
j_call: TRBJ1-2
cdr3_length: 14
v_call: TRBV9
d_call: TRBD1
cdr3_aa: CASSFSGTGYGYTF
cdr3_nt: TGTGCCAGCAGCTTCTCCGGGACAGGCTATGGCTACACCTTC

clone_size: -
j_call: TRBJ1-2
cdr3_length: 16
v_call: TRBV4-3
d_call: -
cdr3_aa: CASSRRPGGPNYGYTF
cdr3_nt: TGCGCCAGCAGCCGTAGACCCGGGGGTCCTAACTATGGCTACACCTTC

clone_size: -
j_call: TRBJ2-1
cdr3_length: 16
v_call: TRBV3-1/TRBV3-2
d_call: TRBD2
cdr3_aa: CASSRLAGGPGNEQFF
cdr3_nt: TGTGCCAGCAGCCGACTAGCGGGAGGGCCGGGCAATGAGCAGTTCTTC